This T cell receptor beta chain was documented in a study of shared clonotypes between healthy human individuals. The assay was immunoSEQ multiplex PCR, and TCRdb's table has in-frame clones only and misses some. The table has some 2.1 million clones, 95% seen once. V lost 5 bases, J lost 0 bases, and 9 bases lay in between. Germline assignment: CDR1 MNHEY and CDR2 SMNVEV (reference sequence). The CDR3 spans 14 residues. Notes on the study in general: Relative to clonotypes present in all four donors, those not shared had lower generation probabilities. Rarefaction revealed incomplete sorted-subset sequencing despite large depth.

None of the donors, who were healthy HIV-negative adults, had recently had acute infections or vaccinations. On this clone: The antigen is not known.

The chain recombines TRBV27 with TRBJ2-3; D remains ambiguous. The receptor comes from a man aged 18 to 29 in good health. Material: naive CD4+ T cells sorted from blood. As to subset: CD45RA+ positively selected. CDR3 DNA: TGTGCCAGCAGTCAAGCTCGGAGCACAGATACGCAGTATTTT. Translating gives CASSQARSTDTQYF.